This is a list of T cell receptor beta chains from one sample in a study of blood T cells in healthy people across ages. TCRdb called the 5' RACE reads again in MiXCR, with one record for every CDR3 protein. Of about 970,000 distinct CDR3 sequences listed, 51% are singletons. The sample taken for sequencing was blood. The receptors here all came from an older woman in good health. Both conserved end residues are part of each CDR3. The D gene is left open where the match is weak. The size of a clone is reported for some rows only, either as once, few or many, or as a class for expanded clones.

clone size: few; J gene: TRBJ2-3; D gene: NA; V gene: TRBV11-2; CDR3 protein: CASSLWKTDTQYF; CDR3 DNA: TGTGCCAGCAGCCTCTGGAAGACAGATACGCAGTATTTT
clone size: NA; J gene: TRBJ2-5; D gene: NA; V gene: TRBV4-2; CDR3 protein: CASSPGPTGRVLGETQYF; CDR3 DNA: TGTGCCAGCAGCCCGGGACCGACGGGGCGTGTTTTGGGGGAGACCCAGTACTTC
clone size: NA; J gene: TRBJ1-5; D gene: TRBD1; V gene: TRBV4-1; CDR3 protein: CASSPPGGQPQHF; CDR3 DNA: TGCGCCAGCAGCCCCCCAGGGGGTCAGCCCCAGCATTTT
clone size: few; J gene: TRBJ2-5; D gene: NA; V gene: TRBV10-3; CDR3 protein: CAISESFGQTQYF; CDR3 DNA: TGTGCCATCAGTGAGTCCTTCGGCCAGACCCAGTACTTC
clone size: NA; J gene: TRBJ1-4; D gene: NA; V gene: TRBV9; CDR3 protein: CASSVGGTPNEKLFF; CDR3 DNA: TGTGCCAGCAGCGTAGGGGGCACCCCTAATGAAAAACTGTTTTTT
clone size: NA; J gene: TRBJ2-1; D gene: TRBD2; V gene: TRBV7-9; CDR3 protein: CASSPTAGDHNEQFF; CDR3 DNA: TGTGCCAGCAGCCCTACCGCGGGAGACCACAATGAGCAGTTCTTC
clone size: NA; J gene: TRBJ2-1; D gene: TRBD2; V gene: TRBV20-1; CDR3 protein: CSARTTSGFYNEQFF; CDR3 DNA: TGCAGTGCTAGGACGACTAGCGGGTTCTACAATGAGCAGTTCTTC
clone size: few; J gene: TRBJ2-3; D gene: NA; V gene: TRBV28; CDR3 protein: CASNAFRDTQYF; CDR3 DNA: TGTGCCAGCAATGCGTTCCGCGATACGCAGTATTTT
clone size: once; J gene: TRBJ2-7; D gene: TRBD2; V gene: TRBV27; CDR3 protein: CASSSPSGWGGDEQYF; CDR3 DNA: TGTGCCAGCAGTTCCCCCTCCGGGTGGGGGGGGGACGAGCAGTACTTC
clone size: NA; J gene: TRBJ1-1; D gene: NA; V gene: TRBV14; CDR3 protein: CASSQVPGKYGAFF; CDR3 DNA: TGTGCCAGCAGCCAAGTTCCAGGGAAGTATGGAGCTTTCTTT
clone size: NA; J gene: TRBJ2-1; D gene: TRBD2; V gene: TRBV7-9; CDR3 protein: CASSQLREGREKTNNEQFF; CDR3 DNA: TGTGCCAGCAGCCAACTCAGGGAGGGACGGGAAAAAACAAACAATGAGCAGTTCTTC
clone size: NA; J gene: TRBJ2-4; D gene: TRBD2; V gene: TRBV5-1; CDR3 protein: CASSLPASGSGWAKNIQYF; CDR3 DNA: TGCGCCAGCAGCTTGCCTGCTAGCGGGAGCGGTTGGGCCAAAAACATTCAGTACTTC
clone size: NA; J gene: TRBJ1-2; D gene: NA; V gene: TRBV5-6; CDR3 protein: CASRRGPGYTF; CDR3 DNA: TGTGCCTCCCGGAGAGGGCCTGGCTACACCTTC
clone size: NA; J gene: TRBJ2-3; D gene: TRBD2; V gene: TRBV28; CDR3 protein: CASLAGGSDTQYF; CDR3 DNA: TGTGCCTCCCTAGCGGGAGGTTCAGATACGCAGTATTTT
clone size: NA; J gene: TRBJ2-1; D gene: TRBD2; V gene: TRBV6-2/TRBV6-3; CDR3 protein: CASRDRTSGSLNEQFF; CDR3 DNA: TGTGCCAGCAGGGACCGGACTAGCGGGTCCCTCAATGAGCAGTTCTTC
clone size: few; J gene: TRBJ2-7; D gene: NA; V gene: TRBV27; CDR3 protein: CASSKFGGMQPYEQYF; CDR3 DNA: TGTGCCAGCAGTAAGTTCGGCGGGATGCAACCCTACGAGCAGTACTTC
clone size: NA; J gene: TRBJ2-1; D gene: TRBD2; V gene: TRBV20-1; CDR3 protein: CSARDGVFAGGTDEQFF; CDR3 DNA: TGCAGTGCTAGAGATGGGGTTTTCGCGGGAGGGACCGATGAGCAGTTCTTC
clone size: few; J gene: TRBJ1-6; D gene: TRBD1; V gene: TRBV12-3/TRBV12-4; CDR3 protein: CASSRQGNYNSPLHF; CDR3 DNA: TGTGCCAGCAGTAGACAGGGAAACTATAATTCACCCCTCCACTTT
clone size: NA; J gene: TRBJ2-5; D gene: NA; V gene: TRBV20-1; CDR3 protein: CSAKLAAQETQYF; CDR3 DNA: TGCAGTGCTAAACTAGCCGCTCAAGAGACCCAGTACTTC
clone size: NA; J gene: TRBJ2-4; D gene: NA; V gene: TRBV4-2; CDR3 protein: CASSQESGSGKNIQYF; CDR3 DNA: TGTGCCAGCAGCCAAGAATCCGGGAGCGGCAAAAACATTCAGTACTTC
clone size: NA; J gene: TRBJ2-5; D gene: NA; V gene: TRBV12-3/TRBV12-4; CDR3 protein: CASSLVPEETQYF; CDR3 DNA: TGTGCCAGCAGTTTAGTCCCAGAAGAGACCCAGTACTTC
clone size: NA; J gene: TRBJ2-7; D gene: NA; V gene: TRBV5-1; CDR3 protein: CASSLGFGADEQYF; CDR3 DNA: TGCGCCAGCAGCTTGGGGTTCGGGGCCGACGAGCAGTACTTC
clone size: few; J gene: TRBJ2-1; D gene: TRBD1; V gene: TRBV29-1; CDR3 protein: CSLRDRGYNEQFF; CDR3 DNA: TGCAGCCTCCGGGACAGGGGCTACAATGAGCAGTTCTTC
clone size: NA; J gene: TRBJ1-2; D gene: TRBD1; V gene: TRBV27; CDR3 protein: CASSFYGGTANYGYTF; CDR3 DNA: TGTGCCAGCAGTTTTTATGGCGGGACAGCTAACTATGGCTACACCTTC
clone size: NA; J gene: TRBJ1-4; D gene: NA; V gene: TRBV7-9; CDR3 protein: CASSSPPGSANEKLFF; CDR3 DNA: TGTGCCAGCAGCTCCCCTCCGGGGTCTGCTAATGAAAAACTGTTTTTT
clone size: NA; J gene: TRBJ2-7; D gene: NA; V gene: TRBV6-2/TRBV6-3; CDR3 protein: CASSSPPRSGSYEQYF; CDR3 DNA: TGTGCCAGCAGTTCGCCACCCAGGAGCGGCTCCTACGAGCAGTACTTC
clone size: NA; J gene: TRBJ2-5; D gene: TRBD2; V gene: TRBV7-3; CDR3 protein: CASSPTESSGGTQYF; CDR3 DNA: TGTGCCAGCAGCCCCACCGAGTCTAGCGGAGGGACCCAGTACTTC
clone size: NA; J gene: TRBJ2-5; D gene: TRBD2; V gene: TRBV12-3/TRBV12-4; CDR3 protein: CASSFLTSGRGKTQYF; CDR3 DNA: TGTGCCAGCAGTTTCTTAACTAGCGGGAGGGGGAAGACCCAGTACTTC
clone size: NA; J gene: TRBJ2-1; D gene: TRBD2; V gene: TRBV20-1; CDR3 protein: CSATSGTSGDNEQFF; CDR3 DNA: TGCAGTGCTACTTCCGGGACTAGCGGCGACAATGAGCAGTTCTTC
clone size: NA; J gene: TRBJ2-7; D gene: NA; V gene: TRBV20-1; CDR3 protein: CSVQDGPYERYF; CDR3 DNA: TGCAGTGTCCAGGACGGACCCTACGAGCGGTACTTC